This T cell receptor beta chain was recovered during a study of tumor and adjacent non-tumor tissue in lung cancer. Whole-study context: There were around 11 adenocarcinoma, a couple of squamous cell carcinoma and 1 small cell lung cancer cases. On average, productive TCRbeta reads reached about 4.4 million per sample. Study conclusions and caveats: Tumor TCR diversity, when higher, was linked to shorter survival.

Germline-derived CDR1 and CDR2 are SGHAT and FQNNGV. The CDR3 sequence is 15 residues long. This clonotype was detected only once. Its antigen is undetermined. A junction boundary mismatches the germline segment, possibly from a read error. No cell sorting was done before RNA was extracted from the tissue. Between August and November 2014, newly diagnosed, chemotherapy-naive lung cancer patients underwent thoracic surgery in China. Three rounds of nested PCR, following a modified ARM-PCR protocol, produced the TCRbeta library. TCRdb ran MiXCR on the multiplex PCR reads and lists one entry per CDR3 protein. The sample has about 80,000 distinct CDR3 sequences, roughly 72% seen once; the top ten hold around 10%.

Sequenced: lung tumor tissue. This chain connects TRBV11-2 to TRBJ1-2; D not resolved. The TCR sequence derives from a woman in her thirties or forties with non-small cell lung cancer. The CDR3 bases are TGTGCCCGCAGCTTATCTTCCGCGGGAACCTATGGCTACACCTTC. Residues: CARSLSSAGTYGYTF.